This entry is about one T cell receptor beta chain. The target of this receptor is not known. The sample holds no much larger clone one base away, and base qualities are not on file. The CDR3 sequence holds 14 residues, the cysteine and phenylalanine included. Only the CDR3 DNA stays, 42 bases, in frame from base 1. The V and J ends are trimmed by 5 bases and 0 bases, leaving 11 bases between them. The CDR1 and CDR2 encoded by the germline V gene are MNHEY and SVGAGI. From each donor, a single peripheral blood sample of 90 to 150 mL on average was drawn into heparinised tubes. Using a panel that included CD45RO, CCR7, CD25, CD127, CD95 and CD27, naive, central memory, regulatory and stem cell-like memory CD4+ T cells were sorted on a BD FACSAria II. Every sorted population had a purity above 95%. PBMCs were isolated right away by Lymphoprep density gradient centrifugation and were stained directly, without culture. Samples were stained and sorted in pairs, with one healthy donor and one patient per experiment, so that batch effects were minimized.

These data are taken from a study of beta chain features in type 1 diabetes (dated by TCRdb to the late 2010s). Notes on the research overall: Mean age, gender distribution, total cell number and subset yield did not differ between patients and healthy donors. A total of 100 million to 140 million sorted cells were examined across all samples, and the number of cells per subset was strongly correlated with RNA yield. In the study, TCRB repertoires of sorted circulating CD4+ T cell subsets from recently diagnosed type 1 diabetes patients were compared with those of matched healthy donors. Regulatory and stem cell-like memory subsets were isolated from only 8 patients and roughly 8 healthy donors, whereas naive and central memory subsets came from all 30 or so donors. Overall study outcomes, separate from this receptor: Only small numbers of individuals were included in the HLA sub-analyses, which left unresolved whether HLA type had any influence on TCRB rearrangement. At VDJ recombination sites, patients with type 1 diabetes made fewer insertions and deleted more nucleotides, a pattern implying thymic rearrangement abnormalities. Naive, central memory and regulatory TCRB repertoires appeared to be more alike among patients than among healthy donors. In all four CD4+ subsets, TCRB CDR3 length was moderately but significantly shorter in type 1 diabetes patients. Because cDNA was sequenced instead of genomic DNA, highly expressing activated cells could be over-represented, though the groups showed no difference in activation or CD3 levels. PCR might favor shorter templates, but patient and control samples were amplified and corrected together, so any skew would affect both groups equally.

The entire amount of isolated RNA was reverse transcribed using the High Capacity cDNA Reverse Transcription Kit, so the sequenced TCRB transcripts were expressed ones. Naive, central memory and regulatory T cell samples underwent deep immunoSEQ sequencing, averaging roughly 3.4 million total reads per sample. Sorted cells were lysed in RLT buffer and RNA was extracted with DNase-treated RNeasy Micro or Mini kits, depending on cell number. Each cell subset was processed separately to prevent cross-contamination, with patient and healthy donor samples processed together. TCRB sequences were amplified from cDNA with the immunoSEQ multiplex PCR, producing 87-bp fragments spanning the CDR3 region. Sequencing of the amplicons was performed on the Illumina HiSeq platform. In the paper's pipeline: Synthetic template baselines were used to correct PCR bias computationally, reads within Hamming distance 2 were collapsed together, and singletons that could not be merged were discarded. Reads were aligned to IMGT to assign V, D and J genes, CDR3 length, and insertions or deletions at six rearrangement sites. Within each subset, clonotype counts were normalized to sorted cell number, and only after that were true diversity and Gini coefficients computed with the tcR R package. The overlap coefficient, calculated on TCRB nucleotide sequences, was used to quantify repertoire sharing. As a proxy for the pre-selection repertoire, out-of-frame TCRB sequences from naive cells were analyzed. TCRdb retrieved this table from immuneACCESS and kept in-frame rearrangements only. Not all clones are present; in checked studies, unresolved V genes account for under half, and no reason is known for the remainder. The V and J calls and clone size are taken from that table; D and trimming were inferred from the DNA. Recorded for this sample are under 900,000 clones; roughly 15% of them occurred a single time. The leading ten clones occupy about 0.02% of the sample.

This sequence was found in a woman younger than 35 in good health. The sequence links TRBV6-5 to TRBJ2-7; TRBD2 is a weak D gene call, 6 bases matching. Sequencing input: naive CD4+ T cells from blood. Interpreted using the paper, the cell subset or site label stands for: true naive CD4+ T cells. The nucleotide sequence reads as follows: TGTGCCAGCAGTAGAAGCGGGTCCTCCTACGAGCAGTACTTC. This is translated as CASSRSGSSYEQYF.